This is a list of T cell receptor beta chains from one sample in a study of cytomegalovirus exposure and HLA in healthy donors. Only in-frame clones appear in the TCRdb table, and some are missing; sequencing was by immunoSEQ multiplex PCR. The profile covers more than 100,000 clones, with about three quarters appearing a single time and less than 3.5% taken by the ten largest. Specimen: PBMCs. These receptors were obtained from a middle-aged woman in good health and CMV-seropositive. The CDR3 runs from the conserved cysteine through the conserved F or W. D genes are given only for firm matches. A clone size is listed for some rows: how often the clone was seen (once, few, many), or a class if it is expanded.

>TRBJ1-1|TRBV29-1|-|-|14
CSVEDRHWSTEAFF
TGCAGCGTTGAAGATCGGCATTGGAGCACTGAAGCTTTCTTT
>TRBJ2-6|TRBV10-3|-|-|15
CAISSTGSGANVLTF
TGTGCCATCAGTTCTACGGGGTCTGGGGCCAACGTCCTGACTTTC
>TRBJ2-2|TRBV7-7|-|-|16
CASSLGGRRVAGELFF
TGTGCTAGCAGCTTAGGAGGCAGGCGGGTCGCCGGGGAGCTGTTTTTT
>TRBJ2-3|TRBV4-2|-|TRBD2|17
CASSPLTSGGATDTQYF
TGTGCCAGCAGCCCCCTGACTAGCGGGGGGGCGACAGATACGCAGTATTTT
>TRBJ2-3|TRBV10-3|-|TRBD2|16
CAISDTGLAGVDTQYF
TGTGCCATCAGTGACACTGGACTAGCGGGGGTTGATACGCAGTATTTT
>TRBJ2-3|TRBV5-4|-|TRBD2|17
CASSLDRAGGSTDTQYF
TGTGCCAGCAGCTTGGACCGAGCGGGGGGGTCCACAGATACGCAGTATTTT
>TRBJ1-2|TRBV7-3|-|TRBD1|13
CASSLTGGFGYTF
TGTGCCAGCAGCTTAACAGGGGGCTTTGGCTACACCTTC
>TRBJ2-5|TRBV5-1|few|TRBD1|14
CASSFGTGSETQYF
TGCGCCAGCAGCTTCGGGACAGGATCAGAGACCCAGTACTTC
>TRBJ2-5|TRBV5-1|-|-|16
CASSLWTRPNEETQYF
TGCGCCAGCAGCCTATGGACTCGGCCAAATGAGGAGACCCAGTACTTC
>TRBJ2-5|TRBV7-2|-|TRBD1|14
CASSLTGGWETQYF
TGTGCCAGCAGCTTGACAGGGGGCTGGGAGACCCAGTACTTC
>TRBJ1-6|TRBV13|-|TRBD1|14
CASSPTGSNSPLHF
TGTGCCAGCAGCCCGACAGGGAGTAATTCCCCCCTCCACTTT